This record looks at one T cell receptor (beta chain) sequence and its context. This clonotype was counted between two and nine times. The target of this receptor is not known. No per-base quality is available; no much larger clone lies one base away. Only healthy Caucasian donors were included. The twin cohort consisted of three pairs of female monozygotic twins, all aged about 18 to 29 years. CD4+ and CD8+ T cell populations were isolated with positive isolation kits from Invitrogen. CDR1 DFQATT and CDR2 SNEGSKA are derived from the germline V gene (reference sequence). Spanning cysteine to phenylalanine, the CDR3 consists of 17 amino acids. The kept DNA is CDR3 alone, 51 bases in frame from the first base. V and J are trimmed by 6 bases and 5 bases, and the gene matches miss 16 bases of the junction. Libraries were made using 5' RACE. These reads were obtained on an Illumina HiSeq 2000. Template switching added a universal primer binding site, and the final cDNA carried a unique molecular identifier that allowed TCR cDNA molecules to be counted accurately. First-strand cDNA for TCR alpha and beta chains was synthesized from specific primers in the conserved constant-segment region. To control for contamination, each cDNA library was double barcoded with a SMART-Mk sample barcode plus Illumina barcodes. Two successive PCR steps introduced TruSeq adapter sequences along with Illumina sample barcodes. The Illumina HiSeq platform was used with custom primers to sequence TCR alpha and beta cDNA libraries. As for the authors' bioinformatics: MiGEC was used to process raw reads and extract unique molecular identifiers, and MiXCR was used to find CDR3 positions. For each individual, recombination models were inferred using an EM algorithm with the repgenHMM and IGoR tools. The tcR package in R was used for shared clonotype analysis, with sharing normalized by the product of cloneset sizes. To study raw recombination without the effects of thymic and clonal selection, out-of-frame nonproductive sequences were analyzed. TCRdb cleaned the public reads at Q25 with fastp, built clones with MiXCR and kept in-frame beta chains. Every entry covers one CDR3 protein and lists the most common genes and DNA from its rows. It is TCRdb's table, rather than the study itself, that gives the V and J calls and clone size. Counted in this sample were about 290,000 distinct CDR3 sequences; nearly 9.5% of them appeared once. Jointly, the top ten make up under 7.5% of the sample.

This sample is part of a study of identical twins (dated by TCRdb to the mid-2010s). About the investigation overall: The study deep-sequenced TCR alpha and beta repertoires from monozygotic twins, unrelated adults of various ages and cord blood to test whether fetal clonotypes persist. Replicate twin experiments were performed at different times using different library preparation protocols to rule out contamination. Points the paper makes about the study in general: Because the same donors could not be followed over many years, the conclusions relied on cross-sectional statistical analysis. Invariant T cells such as MAIT and iNKT could partly confound zero-insertion analyses, although diverse VJ usage argued against such confounding for most clonotypes. Recombination models systematically underestimated out-of-frame TCR alpha sharing in monozygotic twins but agreed with sharing between unrelated individuals. Compared with coincidental sharing between unrelated individuals, out-of-frame TCR alpha sequences shared between twins had an excess of sequences with low generation probability. Fewer insertions were carried by abundant cord blood beta clonotypes, a similar but weaker trend appeared in young adult naive repertoires, and no such trend appeared in memory repertoires. In beta out-of-frame sequences, excess twin sharing was weaker, because having fewer shared sequences lowered the signal-to-noise ratio.

These records were also assigned to another study, of yellow fever vaccine responses in identical twins. The second study, in turn, reports: The authors reported that the T cell response to vaccination in identical twins appeared partly convergent and partly personalized. The study precisely tracked vaccine-responding T cell clones in identical twins.

What was sequenced was CD8+ T cells sorted from blood. The receptor was isolated from a young woman in good health. The chain links TRBV20-1 with TRBJ2-5, with 12 junctional bases fitting TRBD2. The nucleotide sequence reads TGCAGTGCCGACGACTTGGCTAGCGGGAGGGCCGGGGAGACCCAGTACTTC. Its protein reads: CSADDLASGRAGETQYF.